Following are 31 T cell receptor beta chains from one sample sequenced in a study of blood T cell repertoires in COVID-19. Profiling relied on immunoSEQ multiplex PCR, and the TCRdb table lists in-frame clones only, not all of them. Here the sample spans 150,000 or so clones, 80% being singletons. Sequenced sample: peripheral blood. These TCRs come from a man in his 60s with acute or convalescent COVID-19.

This clone was seen only a few times. The chain employs TRBV5-1 and TRBJ2-7, with TRBD1 as a possible D gene (6 bases). Trimming removed 0 bases from V and 5 bases from J, with 18 bases in between. The CDR3 sequence is 16 residues long. The germline CDR1 and CDR2 sequences are SGHRS and YFSETQ. CDR3: CASSLASRGRMNEQYF. The DNA of the CDR3 is TGCGCCAGCAGCTTGGCCTCCAGGGGAAGGATGAACGAGCAGTACTTC.

V and J are TRBV5-4 and TRBJ2-7; D remains ambiguous. CDR3 length equals 11 residues. Trimming stripped 7 bases from V and 6 bases from J, with 11 bases between. CDR1 is SGHNT, CDR2 YYREEE, per germline (reference sequence). CDR3 sequence: CASPVCVEQYF. The CDR3 DNA is TGTGCCAGCCCAGTATGTGTCGAGCAGTACTTC.

The chain carries TRBV18 and TRBJ1-5, with D unresolved. Germline-derived CDR1 and CDR2 are KGHSH and LQKENI. This CDR3 has 15 residues. Trimming removed 2 bases at V and 9 bases at J, with 17 bases between. The CDR3 protein is CASSPTSDHYPPQHF. The CDR3 nucleotides read TGTGCCAGCTCACCAACCTCCGACCACTATCCGCCCCAGCATTTT.

The CDR3 sequence: CASSQGRLAGGTTRNEQFF. In DNA, the CDR3 is TGTGCCAGCAGCCAAGGGCGGCTAGCGGGAGGTACCACACGGAATGAGCAGTTCTTC. The rearrangement links TRBV3-1 (or the pseudogene TRBV3-2) to TRBJ2-1, with TRBD2 matching over 11 bases. Looked up from germline, CDR1 is LGHDT and CDR2 is YNNKEL (reference sequence). J lost 7 bases, V lost 1 base, and 15 bases had no gene match. The CDR3 totals 19 residues.

This sequence joins TRBV5-4 and TRBJ2-1; D perhaps matches TRBD2 (5 bases). The germline V gene encodes CDR1 SGHNT and CDR2 YYREEE (reference sequence). Trimming removed 4 bases at V and 4 bases at J, with 21 bases between. The CDR3 extends over 17 amino acids. The CDR3 protein is CASSLTKSRVNYNEQFF. DNA of the CDR3: TGTGCCAGCAGCCTAACGAAGTCGCGGGTGAATTACAATGAGCAGTTCTTC.

V and J are TRBV7-2 and TRBJ1-2; 9 bases are a match to TRBD1. In germline, CDR1 is SGHTA, CDR2 FQGNSA. Trimming cost V 5 bases and J 4 bases; bases outside gene matches: 8. This CDR3 is built from 15 residues. In DNA form, the CDR3 reads TGTGCCAGCAGCGCCCCGGACAGGGGATTCTATGGCTACACCTTC. It is translated as CASSAPDRGFYGYTF. The full variable domain, rest sourced from reference TRBV7-2 and TRBJ1-2, is GAGVSQSPSNKVTEKGKDVELRCDPISGHTALYWYRQSLGQGLEFLIYFQGNSAPDKSGLPSDRFSAERTGGSVSTLTIQRTQQEDSAVYLCASSAPDRGFYGYTFGSGTRLTVV.

The chain joins TRBV6-4 to TRBJ1-6; TRBD1 matches at 9 bases. The CDR3 runs 14 residues. V gave up 8 bases and J gave up 7 bases; unmatched junction bases: 6. Per the germline V gene, CDR1 is MRHNA and CDR2 is SNTAGT. DNA for the CDR3: TGTGCCAGCCGGGACAGGGCGGGGAATTCACCCCTCCACTTT. Amino acids: CASRDRAGNSPLHF.

The rearrangement links TRBV7-6 to TRBJ2-1; TRBD1 is a possible D gene (5 bases). Per germline, CDR1 SGHVS and CDR2 FNYEAQ. This CDR3 spans 15 amino acids. V lost 2 bases, J lost 4 bases, and 12 bases lay in between. The CDR3 nucleotides read TGTGCCAGCAGCTTACAGGACAAAATATACAATGAGCAGTTCTTC. Translation gives CASSLQDKIYNEQFF. The full variable domain, rest sourced from reference TRBV7-6 and TRBJ2-1, is GAGVSQSPRYKVTKRGQDVALRCDPISGHVSLYWYRQALGQGPEFLTYFNYEAQQDKSGLPNDRFSAERPEGSISTLTIQRTEQRDSAMYRCASSLQDKIYNEQFFGPGTRLTVL.

The chain employs TRBV21-1 and TRBJ2-7; the D call in the table, TRBD2, was not verified against the DNA. TRBV21-1 is marked as a pseudogene. The CDR3 extends over 16 amino acids. The CDR3 loop reads CASSKVRGRDPYEQYF. The DNA for the CDR3 is TGTGCCAGCAGCAAAGTGCGGGGCAGGGACCCCTACGAGCAGTACTTC.

The chain recombines TRBV5-1 with TRBJ2-2; 7 bases are shared with TRBD1. CDR1 SGHRS and CDR2 YFSETQ come from the germline V gene. The CDR3 contains 16 residues. The V segment lost 3 bases and the J segment 6 bases; nucleotides outside the gene matches: 11. The CDR3: CASSSRGQLGSGELFF. In DNA form, the CDR3 reads TGCGCCAGCAGCTCACGGGGACAGCTAGGCTCCGGGGAGCTGTTTTTT.

The sample holds one count of this clone. The chain is built from TRBV3-1 (or the pseudogene TRBV3-2) and TRBJ1-1, with 8 nucleotides matching TRBD1. Looked up from germline, CDR1 is LGHDT and CDR2 is YNNKEL (reference sequence). J lost 4 bases, V lost 3 bases, and 10 bases had no gene match. The CDR3 contains 16 residues. The CDR3 nucleotides read TGTGCCAGCAGCCAGGGACCGGGACAGGCTCGCACTGAAGCTTTCTTT. Residues: CASSQGPGQARTEAFF.

The V call is TRBV7-2, the J call TRBJ2-7; 9 bases line up with TRBD1. J lost 2 bases, V lost 5 bases, and 4 bases had no gene match. This CDR3 comprises 14 residues. CDR1 and CDR2 from the germline V gene are SGHTA and FQGNSA. CDR3 DNA sequence: TGTGCCAGCAGCACGGGACAGGGTACCTACGAGCAGTACTTC. It encodes CASSTGQGTYEQYF.

The chain carries TRBV5-6 and TRBJ2-4, with a possible D match to TRBD2 (6 bases). The CDR3 spans 17 residues. Germline V gene lookup returns CDR1 SGHDT and CDR2 YYEEEE. With 1 base removed from V and 0 bases from J, the gap between germline ends came to 14 bases. CDR3 region: CASSLRRLDKAKNIQYF. In nucleotides, the CDR3 is TGTGCCAGCAGCTTGAGGAGACTAGATAAAGCCAAAAACATTCAGTACTTC.

The rearrangement links TRBV19 to TRBJ2-1, with 8 positions matching TRBD1. CDR1 LNHDA and CDR2 SQIVND come from the germline V gene (reference sequence). V was clipped by 4 bases and J by 8 bases; unmatched bases: 16. This CDR3 region has 17 residues. The CDR3 loop reads CASSTAYTGGYTDEQFF. As DNA, the CDR3 is TGTGCCAGTAGTACCGCCTACACAGGGGGGTACACTGATGAGCAGTTCTTC.

The table lists this clone with a count of one. The chain is built from TRBV9 and TRBJ1-3; D is undetermined. Between the trimmed V and J ends, which lost 0 bases and 6 bases, there was a span of 7 bases. The CDR3 loop spans 13 amino acids. Germline lookup yields CDR1 SGDLS and CDR2 YYNGEE. The CDR3 DNA follows: TGTGCCAGCAGCGTAGTTCGTCCAAACACCATATATTTT. It yields the protein CASSVVRPNTIYF.

The V gene is TRBV4-3, the J gene TRBJ2-2; D unresolved. This CDR3 comprises 15 residues. Trimming shortened V by 0 bases and J by 2 bases, and 7 bases separated the two germline ends. CDR1 and CDR2 (germline): LGHNA, YSLEER. The CDR3 coding sequence is TGCGCCAGCAGCCAAGATAGAATAAACACCGGGGAGCTGTTTTTT. It codes for CASSQDRINTGELFF.

This clone occurred once. The chain combines TRBV5-4 with TRBJ2-7; 7 bases line up with TRBD1. V lost 5 bases, J lost 3 bases, and 8 bases stayed unmatched. The length of the CDR3 is 14 residues. Germline V gene data show CDR1 as SGHNT and CDR2 as YYREEE (reference sequence). CDR3 DNA sequence: TGTGCCAGCAGTCCCACAGGGGATGGCTACGAGCAGTACTTC. Its translation: CASSPTGDGYEQYF.

The sample holds a few counts of this clone. The CDR3: CASSLGQGNYGYTF. DNA for the CDR3: TGTGCCAGCAGCTTGGGGCAGGGTAACTATGGCTACACCTTC. The chain recombines TRBV5-8 with TRBJ1-2; D is possibly TRBD1 (5 bases). The germline V and J ends were trimmed by 0 bases and 1 base, with 7 bases remaining between them. In germline, CDR1 is SGHTS, CDR2 YDEGEE. The CDR3 loop spans 14 amino acids.

This sequence joins TRBV12-5 and TRBJ1-2, with 9 bases matching TRBD1. CDR1 and CDR2 (germline): LGHNT, FRNRAP. The J segment lost 5 bases and the V segment lost 5 bases, leaving 6 bases of the junction unmatched. The CDR3 consists of 14 residues. CDR3 loop: CASGPGTGRYGYTF. CDR3 coding DNA: TGTGCTAGTGGTCCCGGGACAGGGAGGTATGGCTACACCTTC.

CDR3 residues: CASRELGSGTDTQYF. The CDR3, as DNA: TGTGCCAGCAGGGAGCTGGGGAGCGGCACAGATACGCAGTATTTT. The gene calls are TRBV27 and TRBJ2-3; tentatively, D is TRBD2 (5 bases). CDR1 MNHEY and CDR2 SMNVEV come from the germline V gene (reference sequence). V was clipped by 6 bases and J by 1 base, with 14 bases between them. CDR3 length equals 15 residues.

The chain links TRBV5-6 to TRBJ1-1; D not certain. Trimming pared 0 bases from V and 1 base from J, leaving 7 bases between. The germline V gene encodes CDR1 SGHDT and CDR2 YYEEEE. The CDR3 length is 14 residues. The CDR3 DNA sequence: TGTGCCAGCAGCTTGGCCTCGGGGAACACTGAAGCTTTCTTT. Translation gives CASSLASGNTEAFF.

This chain connects TRBV24-1 to TRBJ1-3; 7 bases match TRBD1. CDR3 length: 16 amino acids. Germline V gene sequence: CDR1 KGHDR, CDR2 SFDVKD. V lost 5 bases to trimming and J lost 0 bases; unmatched junction nucleotides: 6. CDR3 protein: CATSGQGQFSGNTIYF. The CDR3, as DNA: TGTGCCACCAGTGGTCAGGGACAGTTCTCTGGAAACACCATATATTTT.

The chain joins TRBV29-1 to TRBJ2-3; D uncertain. Germline assignment: CDR1 SQVTM and CDR2 ANQGSEA. The CDR3 length is 15 residues. V lost 8 bases to trimming and J lost 2 bases, with 20 bases between them. CDR3 DNA sequence: TGCAGCACAGCCAAAGTCGGAACCGACACAGATACGCAGTATTTT. Translation gives CSTAKVGTDTDTQYF.

V usage is TRBV18 and J usage is TRBJ2-7; D might be TRBD2 (5 bases). The length of the CDR3 is 18 residues. Germline CDR1 is KGHSH and CDR2 is LQKENI. With 3 bases removed from V and 0 bases from J, the gap between germline ends came to 21 bases. CDR3 in amino acids: CASSPILLLGRYSYEQYF. For the CDR3, the DNA is TGTGCCAGCTCACCCATTCTCCTACTAGGCCGCTACTCCTACGAGCAGTACTTC.

The chain combines TRBV19 with TRBJ2-5; 12 bases align to TRBD2. The CDR3 has 18 amino acids. Looked up from germline, CDR1 is LNHDA and CDR2 is SQIVND (reference sequence). V shed 4 bases and J 2 bases; nucleotides not matched to a gene: 11. The CDR3 is CASSTRKTSGSTQETQYF. CDR3 DNA sequence: TGTGCCAGTAGTACCCGGAAGACTAGCGGGAGCACTCAAGAGACCCAGTACTTC.

The rearrangement links TRBV5-1 to TRBJ1-2; TRBD1 matches 9 bases. Germline CDR1 is SGHRS and CDR2 is YFSETQ. V shed 5 bases and J 8 bases; nucleotides not matched to a gene: 16. The CDR3 is 16 residues long. CDR3 protein: CASRQDLQGAVEGYTF. Here the CDR3 DNA reads TGCGCCAGCAGACAGGACCTACAGGGGGCAGTGGAAGGCTACACCTTC.

The V call is TRBV5-1, the J call TRBJ2-7, with 8 bases fitting TRBD2. Germline V gene sequence: CDR1 SGHRS, CDR2 YFSETQ. This CDR3 contains 16 residues. Unmatched junction bases numbered 10, after V lost 4 bases and J lost 1 base. The CDR3 protein is CASSPPVAGSSYEQYF. CDR3 coding DNA: TGCGCCAGCAGCCCTCCGGTAGCGGGGTCGTCCTACGAGCAGTACTTC.

The V gene is TRBV3-1 (or the pseudogene TRBV3-2), the J gene TRBJ1-3, with 8 bases matching TRBD1. This CDR3 is built from 16 residues. Germline-derived CDR1 and CDR2 are LGHDT and YNNKEL (reference sequence). Unmatched junction bases numbered 8, after V lost 7 bases and J lost 0 bases. CDR3 sequence (DNA): TGTGCCAGCACCCCAGGACAGGGCTTCTCTGGAAACACCATATATTTT. Translation: CASTPGQGFSGNTIYF.

The V gene is TRBV5-1, the J gene TRBJ2-5; 10 nucleotides match TRBD1. CDR1 and CDR2 from the germline V gene are SGHRS and YFSETQ. The CDR3 totals 15 residues. The ends lost 4 bases at V and 4 bases at J; junction bases unmatched: 7. CDR3 DNA: TGCGCCAGCAGCACGGGACAGGGGTTCCTAGAGACCCAGTACTTC. This codes for CASSTGQGFLETQYF.

The chain links TRBV29-1 to TRBJ2-1, with 11 bases lining up with TRBD1. Unmatched junction bases numbered 6, after V lost 5 bases and J lost 9 bases. CDR1 is SQVTM, CDR2 ANQGSEA, per germline. The CDR3 covers 13 residues. The CDR3 reads CSVWGQGVGEQFF. As DNA, the CDR3 is TGCAGCGTTTGGGGACAGGGGGTAGGTGAGCAGTTCTTC.

The chain joins TRBV5-1 to TRBJ2-5, with D possibly matching TRBD2 (7 bases). This CDR3 comprises 15 residues. Germline CDR1 is SGHRS and CDR2 is YFSETQ. V was shortened by 5 bases and J by 4 bases, with 18 bases between the two germline ends. CDR3 sequence: CASSPTEGGRETQYF. The CDR3 DNA reads TGCGCCAGCAGTCCAACGGAGGGGGGGAGAGAGACCCAGTACTTC.